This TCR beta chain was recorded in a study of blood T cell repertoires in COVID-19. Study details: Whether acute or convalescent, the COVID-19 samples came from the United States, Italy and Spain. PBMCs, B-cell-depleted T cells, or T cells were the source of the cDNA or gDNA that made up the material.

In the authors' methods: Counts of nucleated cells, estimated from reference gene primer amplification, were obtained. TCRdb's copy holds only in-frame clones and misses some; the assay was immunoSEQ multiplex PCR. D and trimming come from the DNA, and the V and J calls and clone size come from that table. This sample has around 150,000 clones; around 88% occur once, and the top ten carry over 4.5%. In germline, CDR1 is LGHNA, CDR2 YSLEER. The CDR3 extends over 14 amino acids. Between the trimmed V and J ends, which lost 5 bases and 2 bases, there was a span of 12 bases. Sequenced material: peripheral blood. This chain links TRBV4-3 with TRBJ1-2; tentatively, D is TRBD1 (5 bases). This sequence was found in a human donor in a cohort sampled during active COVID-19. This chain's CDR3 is CASSSSGGNYGYTF. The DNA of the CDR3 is TGCGCCAGCAGCTCTTCGGGGGGGAACTATGGCTACACCTTC.